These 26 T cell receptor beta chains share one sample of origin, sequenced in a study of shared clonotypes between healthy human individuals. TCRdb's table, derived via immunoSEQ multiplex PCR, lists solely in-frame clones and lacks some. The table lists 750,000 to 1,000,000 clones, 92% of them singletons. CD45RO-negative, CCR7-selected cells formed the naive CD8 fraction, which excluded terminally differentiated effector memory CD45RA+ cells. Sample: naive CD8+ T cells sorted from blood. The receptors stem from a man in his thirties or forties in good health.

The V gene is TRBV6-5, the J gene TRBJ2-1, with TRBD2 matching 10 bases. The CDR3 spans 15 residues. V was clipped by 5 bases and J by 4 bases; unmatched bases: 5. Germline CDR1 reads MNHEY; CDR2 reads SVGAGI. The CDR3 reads CASSRGLAAYNEQFF. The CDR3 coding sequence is TGTGCCAGCAGTAGAGGACTAGCGGCGTACAATGAGCAGTTCTTC.

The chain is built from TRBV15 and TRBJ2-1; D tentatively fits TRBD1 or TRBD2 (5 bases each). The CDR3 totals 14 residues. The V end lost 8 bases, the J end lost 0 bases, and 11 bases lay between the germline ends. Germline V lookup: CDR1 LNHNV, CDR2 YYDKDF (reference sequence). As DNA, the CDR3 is TGTGCCACCGGGGACCTCTTCTCCTACAATGAGCAGTTCTTC. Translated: CATGDLFSYNEQFF.

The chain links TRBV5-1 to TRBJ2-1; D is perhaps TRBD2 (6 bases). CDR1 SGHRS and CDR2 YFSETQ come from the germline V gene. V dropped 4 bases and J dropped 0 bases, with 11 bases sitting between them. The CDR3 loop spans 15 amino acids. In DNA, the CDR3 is TGCGCCAGCAGCCCCCGGGGGAACTCCTACAATGAGCAGTTCTTC. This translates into CASSPRGNSYNEQFF.

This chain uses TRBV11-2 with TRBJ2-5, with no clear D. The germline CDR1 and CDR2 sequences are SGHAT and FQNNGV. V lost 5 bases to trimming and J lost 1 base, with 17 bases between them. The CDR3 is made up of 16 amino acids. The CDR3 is CASSLGPVTRQETQYF. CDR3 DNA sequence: TGTGCCAGCAGCCTAGGACCGGTTACCCGCCAAGAGACCCAGTACTTC.

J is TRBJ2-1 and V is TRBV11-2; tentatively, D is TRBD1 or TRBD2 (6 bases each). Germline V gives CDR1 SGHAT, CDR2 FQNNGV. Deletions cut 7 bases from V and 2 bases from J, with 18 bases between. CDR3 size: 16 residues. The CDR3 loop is CASTGGDTRTYNEQFF. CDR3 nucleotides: TGTGCCAGCACCGGAGGGGACACCCGAACCTACAATGAGCAGTTCTTC.

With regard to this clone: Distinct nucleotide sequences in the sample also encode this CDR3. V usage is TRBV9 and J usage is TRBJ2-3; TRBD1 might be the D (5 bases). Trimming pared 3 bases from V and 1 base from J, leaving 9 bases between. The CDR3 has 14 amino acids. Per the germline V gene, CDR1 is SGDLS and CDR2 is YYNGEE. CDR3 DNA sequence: TGTGCCAGCAGCGAAGGCAGGGGCACAGATACGCAGTATTTT. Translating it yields CASSEGRGTDTQYF.

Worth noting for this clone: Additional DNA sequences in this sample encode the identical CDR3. The DNA for the CDR3 is TGTGCCAGCAGTTTGGGTGGCACAGATACGCAGTATTTT. It translates to CASSLGGTDTQYF. V and J are TRBV27 and TRBJ2-3; no clear D. Trimming removed 3 bases at V and 1 base at J, with 5 bases between. CDR3 size: 13 residues. The germline V gene has CDR1 MNHEY and CDR2 SMNVEV (reference sequence).

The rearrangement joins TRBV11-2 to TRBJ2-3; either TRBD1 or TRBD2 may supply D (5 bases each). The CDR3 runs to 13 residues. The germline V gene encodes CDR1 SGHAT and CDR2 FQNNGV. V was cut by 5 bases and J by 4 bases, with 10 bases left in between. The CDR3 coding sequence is TGTGCCAGCAGCAGGGACCTCCCAGATACGCAGTATTTT. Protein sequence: CASSRDLPDTQYF.

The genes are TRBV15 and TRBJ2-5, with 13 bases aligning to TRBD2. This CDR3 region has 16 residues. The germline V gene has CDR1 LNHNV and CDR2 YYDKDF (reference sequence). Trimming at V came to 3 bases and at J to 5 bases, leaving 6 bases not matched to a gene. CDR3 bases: TGTGCCACCAGCAGGAGGACTAGCGGGAGTGGGGAGACCCAGTACTTC. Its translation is CATSRRTSGSGETQYF.

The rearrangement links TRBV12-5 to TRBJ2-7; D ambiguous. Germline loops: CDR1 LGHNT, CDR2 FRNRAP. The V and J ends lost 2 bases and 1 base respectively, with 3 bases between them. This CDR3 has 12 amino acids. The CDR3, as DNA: TGTGCTAGTGGTTTGAGTTCCTACGAGCAGTACTTC. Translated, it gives CASGLSSYEQYF.

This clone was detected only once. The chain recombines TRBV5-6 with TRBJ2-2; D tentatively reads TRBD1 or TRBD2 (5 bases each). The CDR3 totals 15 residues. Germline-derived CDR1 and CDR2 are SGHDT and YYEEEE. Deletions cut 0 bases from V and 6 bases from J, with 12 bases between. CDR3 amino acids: CASSLDFLGAGELFF. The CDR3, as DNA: TGTGCCAGCAGCTTGGACTTTTTGGGGGCCGGGGAGCTGTTTTTT. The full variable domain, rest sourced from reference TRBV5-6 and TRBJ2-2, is DAGVTQSPTHLIKTRGQQVTLRCSPKSGHDTVSWYQQALGQGPQFIFQYYEEEERQRGNFPDRFSGHQFPNYSSELNVNALLLGDSALYLCASSLDFLGAGELFFGEGSRLTVL.

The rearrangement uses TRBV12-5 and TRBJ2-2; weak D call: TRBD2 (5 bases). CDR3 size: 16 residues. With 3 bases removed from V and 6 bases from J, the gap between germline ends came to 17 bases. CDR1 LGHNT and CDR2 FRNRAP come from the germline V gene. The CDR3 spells CASGLFSREKAGELFF. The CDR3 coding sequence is TGTGCTAGTGGTTTATTTTCGAGGGAGAAAGCCGGGGAGCTGTTTTTT. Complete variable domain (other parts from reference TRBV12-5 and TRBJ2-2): DARVTQTPRHKVTEMGQEVTMRCQPILGHNTVFWYRQTMMQGLELLAYFRNRAPLDDSGMPKDRFSAEMPDATLATLKIQPSEPRDSAVYFCASGLFSREKAGELFFGEGSRLTVL.

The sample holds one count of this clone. The CDR3 loop is CASSVGSGPNEKLFF. CDR3 in DNA: TGTGCCAGCAGCGTAGGTAGCGGACCTAATGAAAAACTGTTTTTT. The chain combines TRBV9 with TRBJ1-4, with D uncertain. V shed 0 bases and J shed 3 bases, with 9 bases lying between them. The CDR3 is 15 amino acids. Germline assignment: CDR1 SGDLS and CDR2 YYNGEE.

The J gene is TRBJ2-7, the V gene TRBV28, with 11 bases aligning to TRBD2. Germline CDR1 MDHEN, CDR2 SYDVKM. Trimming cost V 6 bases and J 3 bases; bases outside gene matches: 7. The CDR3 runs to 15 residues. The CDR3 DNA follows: TGTGCCAGCAGCCCCGGACTAGCGGGTTACTACGAGCAGTACTTC. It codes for CASSPGLAGYYEQYF.

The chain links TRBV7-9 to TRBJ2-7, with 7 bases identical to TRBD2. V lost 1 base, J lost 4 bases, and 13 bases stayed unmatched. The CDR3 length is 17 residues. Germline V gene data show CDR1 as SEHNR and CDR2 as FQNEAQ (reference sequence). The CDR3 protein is CASSLGGRGPSDYEQYF. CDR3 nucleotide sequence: TGTGCCAGCAGCTTAGGGGGGAGGGGCCCTAGCGATTACGAGCAGTACTTC.

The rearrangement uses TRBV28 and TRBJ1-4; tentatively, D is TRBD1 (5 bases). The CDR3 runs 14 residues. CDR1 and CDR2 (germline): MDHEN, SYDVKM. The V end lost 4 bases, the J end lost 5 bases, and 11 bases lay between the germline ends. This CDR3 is CASSSRAGNEKLFF. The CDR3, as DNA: TGTGCCAGCAGTTCCAGGGCAGGGAATGAAAAACTGTTTTTT.

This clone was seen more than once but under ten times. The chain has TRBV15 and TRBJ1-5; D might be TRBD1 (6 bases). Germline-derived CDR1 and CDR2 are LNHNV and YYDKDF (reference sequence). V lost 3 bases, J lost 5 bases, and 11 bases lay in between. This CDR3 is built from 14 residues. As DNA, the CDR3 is TGTGCCACCAGCAGCAGGGGAAGCTATCAGCCCCAGCATTTT. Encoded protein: CATSSRGSYQPQHF.

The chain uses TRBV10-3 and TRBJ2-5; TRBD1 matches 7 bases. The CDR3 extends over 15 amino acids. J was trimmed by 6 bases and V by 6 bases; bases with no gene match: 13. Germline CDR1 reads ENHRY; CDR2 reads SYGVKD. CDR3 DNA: TGTGCCATCAGGGGTGGGGACAGTAAATTTAAGACCCAGTACTTC. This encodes CAIRGGDSKFKTQYF.

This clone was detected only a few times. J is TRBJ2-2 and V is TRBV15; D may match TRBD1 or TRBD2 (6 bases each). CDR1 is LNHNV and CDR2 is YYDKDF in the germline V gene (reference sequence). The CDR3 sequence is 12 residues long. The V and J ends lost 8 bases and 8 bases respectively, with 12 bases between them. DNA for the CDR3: TGTGCCACCCGGGGGACATCAGGGGAGCTGTTTTTT. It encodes CATRGTSGELFF.

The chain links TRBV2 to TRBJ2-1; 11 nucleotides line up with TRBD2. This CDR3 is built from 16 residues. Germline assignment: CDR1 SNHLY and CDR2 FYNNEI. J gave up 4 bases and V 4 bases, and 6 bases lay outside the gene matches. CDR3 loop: CASSAELAGAYNEQFF. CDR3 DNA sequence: TGTGCCAGCAGTGCCGAACTAGCGGGAGCATACAATGAGCAGTTCTTC.

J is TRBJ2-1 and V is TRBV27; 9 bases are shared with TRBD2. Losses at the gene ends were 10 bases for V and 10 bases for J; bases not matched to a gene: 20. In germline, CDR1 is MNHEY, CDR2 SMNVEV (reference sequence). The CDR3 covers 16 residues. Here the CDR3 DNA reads TGTGCCACCCTGACCTCTAGCGGGGACTCGGTAAGGGAGCAGTTCTTC. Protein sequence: CATLTSSGDSVREQFF.

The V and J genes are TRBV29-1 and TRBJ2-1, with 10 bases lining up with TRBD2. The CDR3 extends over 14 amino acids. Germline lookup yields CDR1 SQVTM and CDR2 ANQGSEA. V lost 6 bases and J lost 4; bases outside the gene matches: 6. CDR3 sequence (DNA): TGCAGCGTCACGGGACTAGCGTTATACAATGAGCAGTTCTTC. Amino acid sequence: CSVTGLALYNEQFF.

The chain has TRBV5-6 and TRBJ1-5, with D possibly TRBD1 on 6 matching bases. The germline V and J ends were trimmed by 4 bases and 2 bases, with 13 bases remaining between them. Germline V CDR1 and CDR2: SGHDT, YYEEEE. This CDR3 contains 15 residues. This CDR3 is CASSSRDKGNQPQHF. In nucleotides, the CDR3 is TGTGCCAGCAGCAGCCGGGACAAGGGCAATCAGCCCCAGCATTTT.

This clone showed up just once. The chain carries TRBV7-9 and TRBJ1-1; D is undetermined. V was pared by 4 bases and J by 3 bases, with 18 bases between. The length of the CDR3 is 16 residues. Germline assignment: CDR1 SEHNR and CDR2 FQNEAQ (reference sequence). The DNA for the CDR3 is TGTGCCAGCAGCTATAGTGGATATGGTATCGACACTGAAGCTTTCTTT. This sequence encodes CASSYSGYGIDTEAFF.

The CDR3 spells CASSGLAGGDGELFF. The CDR3 DNA reads as TGTGCCAGCAGCGGACTAGCGGGAGGGGACGGGGAGCTGTTTTTT. This rearrangement joins TRBV9 to TRBJ2-2, with 14 positions matching TRBD2. V shed 3 bases and J 7 bases; nucleotides not matched to a gene: 2. The CDR3 consists of 15 residues. The germline gives CDR1 SGDLS, CDR2 YYNGEE.

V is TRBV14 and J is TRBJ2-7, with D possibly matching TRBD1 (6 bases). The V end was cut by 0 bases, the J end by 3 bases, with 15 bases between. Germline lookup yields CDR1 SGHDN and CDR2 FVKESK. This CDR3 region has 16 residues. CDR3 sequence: CASSQDTRGSLYEQYF. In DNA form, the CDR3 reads TGTGCCAGCAGCCAAGATACCAGGGGTTCCCTCTACGAGCAGTACTTC.